This entry describes one T cell receptor beta chain. What it binds is not known. This sample was taken from a study of radiotherapy plus CTLA-4 blockade in lung cancer. Whole-study context: Of the patients, roughly 17% showed objective responses and around 34% attained disease control.

The germline gives CDR1 MGHRA, CDR2 YSYEKL. Trimming took 7 bases from V and 5 from J; bases not matched to a gene: 4. This CDR3 spans 13 amino acids. Findings of the study overall: In blood, after radiotherapy plus ipilimumab, tumor-derived TCR clones expanded. The best prediction of response reportedly came from early blood T cell clone dynamics, with interferon-beta.

Using immunoSEQ multiplex PCR, the repertoire was profiled, and TCRdb retains in-frame clones only, with some absent. The sample yields roughly 75,000 clones, about 78% seen once. The TCR comes from a human donor with non-small cell lung cancer whose response to radiotherapy plus ipilimumab could not be evaluated. Some clones in this sample may be carry-over from other donors' samples. The rearrangement links TRBV4-1 to TRBJ2-2; 7 nucleotides line up with TRBD2. The source material was peripheral blood, sampled from a patient treated with radiotherapy plus ipilimumab. The CDR3 sequence: CASTSRGTGELFF. Here the CDR3 DNA reads TGCGCCAGCACCTCGCGGGGGACCGGGGAGCTGTTTTTT.